These T cell receptor beta chains were read from a single sample in a study of blood T cell repertoires in COVID-19. The data were produced by immunoSEQ multiplex PCR, yet TCRdb's version contains in-frame clones alone and is incomplete. The sample records 170,000 or so clones, 70% to 90% being singletons. The sequencing sample was made of peripheral blood. The receptors were gathered from a man between 35 and 55 years old with active or convalescent COVID-19. Each CDR3 is given with its conserved first and last residue. A D gene is named only where the DNA matches it firmly. The size field is filled for only some rows; it gives once, few, many or a size class.

j_gene	abundance	v_gene	d_gene	CDR3nt	CDR3aa
TRBJ2-3	NA	TRBV6-2/TRBV6-3	NA	TGTGCCAGCAGTTACTCGCCGAAACGACACCGGGACATCCAGCGGGATACGCAGTATTTT	CASSYSPKRHRDIQRDTQYF
TRBJ2-1	NA	TRBV29-1	NA	TGCAGCGTTGATCCCCAGTACAATGAGCAGTTCTTC	CSVDPQYNEQFF
TRBJ2-5	NA	TRBV13	NA	TGTGCCAGCAGCTTAGGAGGGGAGGTTTCCGAAGAGACCCAGTACTTC	CASSLGGEVSEETQYF
TRBJ2-2	NA	TRBV2	NA	TGTGCCAGCAGTTTCGGACAGACCGGGGAGCTGTTTTTT	CASSFGQTGELFF
TRBJ2-1	once	TRBV30	TRBD2	TGTGCCTGCCTAGCGGGCTCGGCCCGGAATGAGCAGTTCTTC	CACLAGSARNEQFF
TRBJ1-3	NA	TRBV19	NA	TGTGCCAGTAGACTTCCCTCTGGAAACACCATATATTTT	CASRLPSGNTIYF
TRBJ2-1	NA	TRBV18	NA	TGTGCCAGCTCACCGAAGGACTCGCGCTCCTACAATGAGCAGTTCTTC	CASSPKDSRSYNEQFF
TRBJ2-6	NA	TRBV5-1	NA	TGCGCCAGCAGCCTGGAGGGGGTCGGAATGGTCGGGGCCAACGTCCTGACTTTC	CASSLEGVGMVGANVLTF
TRBJ2-5	NA	TRBV19	TRBD2	TGTGCCAGTACCCCAGGGTTACTAGCGGGGGGTCAGGGAGAGACCCAGTACTTC	CASTPGLLAGGQGETQYF
TRBJ2-3	NA	TRBV4-2	TRBD1	TGTGCCAGCAGCCTAGTAACCGGGACAGGGAGTGGAGATACGCAGTATTTT	CASSLVTGTGSGDTQYF
TRBJ2-7	NA	TRBV6-5	TRBD1	TGTGCCAGCAGCCCCGTCGGGGGACAGGGTCACGAGCAGTACTTC	CASSPVGGQGHEQYF
TRBJ2-7	NA	TRBV7-6	NA	TGTGCCAGCAGCTCGCTCAGCGGGCCAGCCTACGAGCAGTACTTC	CASSSLSGPAYEQYF
TRBJ2-7	NA	TRBV29-1	NA	TGCAGCGTTGGGGCAGGGGTTTCTTCCTACGAGCAGTACTTC	CSVGAGVSSYEQYF
TRBJ1-1	NA	TRBV5-6	NA	TGTGCCAGCAGCTTAATCCGGACAAAAAACACTGAAGCTTTCTTT	CASSLIRTKNTEAFF
TRBJ1-5	NA	TRBV10-1	TRBD1	TGCGCCAGCAGTGAACGGACAGGTAATAGGAGCAATCAGCCCCAGCATTTT	CASSERTGNRSNQPQHF
TRBJ2-3	once	TRBV11-3	TRBD1	TGTGCCAGCAGCCTCCGGACAGGGGGCAGGATAGATACGCAGTATTTT	CASSLRTGGRIDTQYF
TRBJ2-5	NA	TRBV5-8	TRBD2	TGTGCCAGCAGCTCCGTAATACTAGCGGGGCTACAAGAGACCCAGTACTTC	CASSSVILAGLQETQYF
TRBJ1-1	NA	TRBV7-9	NA	TGTGCCAGCAGCTTGGGGCAGATGAACACTGAAGCTTTCTTT	CASSLGQMNTEAFF
TRBJ1-5	NA	TRBV28	TRBD1	TGTGCCAGCGGGCACCCTACAGGGGGTCAGCCCCAGCATTTT	CASGHPTGGQPQHF
TRBJ1-1	NA	TRBV3-1/TRBV3-2	NA	TGTGCCAGCAGCCCCCACAGGGAGGGCGCTGAAGCTTTCTTT	CASSPHREGAEAFF
TRBJ1-4	NA	TRBV18	TRBD1	TGTGCCAGCTCAGCGACAGGGCCGAATGAAAAACTGTTTTTT	CASSATGPNEKLFF
TRBJ2-1	NA	TRBV11-2	TRBD2	TGTGCCAGCAGCCAGACTAGCGGGGGCTCCTACAATGAGCAGTTCTTC	CASSQTSGGSYNEQFF
TRBJ1-4	NA	TRBV7-9	TRBD1	TGTGCCAGCAGCGGGGGGACAGGCCGATATGAAAAACTGTTTTTT	CASSGGTGRYEKLFF
TRBJ1-6	NA	TRBV3-1/TRBV3-2	NA	TGTGCCAGCAGCCAAGTGGGGGGAGGTAATTCACCCCTCCACTTT	CASSQVGGGNSPLHF
TRBJ2-5	NA	TRBV18	NA	TGTGCCAGCTCACCTGGACTTGGTAACCAAGAGACCCAGTACTTC	CASSPGLGNQETQYF
TRBJ1-6	NA	TRBV7-9	NA	TGTGCCAGCAGCTTATCCGGGGAGGTGGGGTCACCCCTCCACTTT	CASSLSGEVGSPLHF
TRBJ1-1	few	TRBV18	NA	TGTGCCAGCTCACCACTTAGGCAGGGAATGAACACTGAAGCTTTCTTT	CASSPLRQGMNTEAFF